The clone carrying this TCR beta chain was observed at least ten times. Its antigen remains unknown. One end of the junction does not line up with germline, which may come from a read error. Preparation of TCR beta libraries was done by quantitative 5'-RACE with molecular barcodes. MiXCR, applied by TCRdb to the 5' RACE reads, yields one record per CDR3 protein. The sample carries approximately 250,000 distinct CDR3 sequences, 8% to 10% recorded once. The source of the sample is a study of CD8 T cells in ankylosing spondylitis. The CDR3 is 11 residues long. Germline lookup yields CDR1 ENHRY and CDR2 SYGVKD. Study-wide results and caveats: Reported data indicate significant enrichment of disease-linked clones within matched ankylosing spondylitis synovial fluid. Some motif variants were previously reported in reactive arthritis synovial fluid and blood. Among TCR beta sequences, a motif of eight highly homologous variants appeared characteristic of ankylosing spondylitis blood.

Input material: blood, either unsorted or a sorted T cell fraction (not recorded which). The J gene is TRBJ2-5, the V gene TRBV10-3, with a tentative D call TRBD1 (5 bases). The TCR originated in a female donor with ankylosing spondylitis or in good health (not recorded which). In nucleotides, the CDR3 is TGTGCCGTCAGGGTCCGGGAGACCCAGTACTTC. Translation: CAVRVRETQYF.